These 24 T cell receptor beta chains came from one sample sequenced in a study of blood T cell repertoires in COVID-19. Method: immunoSEQ multiplex PCR; TCRdb's copy keeps in-frame clones and lacks some. The sample gives over 250,000 clones, roughly 90% of which show up once; 2.6% is in the top ten. The specimen sequenced was PBMCs or T cells enriched from blood (not recorded which). The receptor set was obtained from a man in his 60s who had recovered from COVID-19.

In nucleotides, the CDR3 is TGCAGTGCTAGTCGACAGGGGGGAAAATATGGCTACACCTTC. This encodes CSASRQGGKYGYTF. The chain carries TRBV20-1 and TRBJ1-2; TRBD1 aligns across 9 bases. J gave up 5 bases and V 3 bases, and 7 bases lay outside the gene matches. The CDR3 extends over 14 amino acids. Per the germline V gene, CDR1 is DFQATT and CDR2 is SNEGSKA (reference sequence).

The V call is TRBV18, the J call TRBJ1-6; TRBD1 matches 8 bases. J lost 8 bases, V lost 4 bases, and 7 bases had no gene match. Germline CDR1 and CDR2: KGHSH and LQKENI. CDR3 size: 15 residues. Here the CDR3 reads CASSQKQGDYSPLHF. CDR3 nucleotides: TGTGCCAGCTCACAGAAACAGGGGGATTATTCACCCCTCCACTTT.

CDR3 sequence: CATSDSQGTLSYEQYF. In DNA, the CDR3 is TGTGCCACCAGTGACAGTCAGGGAACCCTCTCCTACGAGCAGTACTTC. This sequence joins TRBV24-1 and TRBJ2-7; maybe TRBD1 (5 bases). Per germline, CDR1 KGHDR and CDR2 SFDVKD. The CDR3 covers 16 residues. V dropped 4 bases and J dropped 0 bases, with 15 bases sitting between them.

The chain carries TRBV2 and TRBJ2-1; 8 bases align to TRBD2. The CDR3 consists of 14 residues. Trimming removed 6 bases from V and 5 bases from J; junction bases left unmatched: 6. Germline lookup yields CDR1 SNHLY and CDR2 FYNNEI. The CDR3 nucleotides read TGTGCCAGCAGACTAGCGGAATTACACAATGAGCAGTTCTTC. This translates into CASRLAELHNEQFF.

The chain recombines TRBV30 with TRBJ1-5; no definite D call. V was shortened by 2 bases and J by 3 bases, with 8 bases between the two germline ends. This CDR3 is 13 amino acids long. Germline loops: CDR1 GTSNPN, CDR2 SVGIG (reference sequence). The CDR3 here is CAWSPGDNQPQHF. The CDR3 DNA reads TGTGCCTGGAGTCCGGGAGACAATCAGCCCCAGCATTTT.

J is TRBJ1-4 and V is TRBV2; no firm D call. With 8 bases removed from V and 4 bases from J, the gap between germline ends came to 5 bases. Germline V gene data show CDR1 as SNHLY and CDR2 as FYNNEI. This CDR3 is 11 amino acids long. CDR3 amino acids: CASLYNEKLFF. Written as DNA, the CDR3 is TGTGCCAGCTTATATAATGAAAAACTGTTTTTT.

V usage is TRBV11-2 and J usage is TRBJ2-5, with D tentatively TRBD2 (6 bases). The V gene's germline CDR1 is SGHAT and CDR2 FQNNGV. The CDR3 loop spans 16 amino acids. The V end lost 1 base, the J end lost 2 bases, and 14 bases lay between the germline ends. The CDR3: CASSLGREFGQETQYF. CDR3 DNA: TGTGCCAGCAGCTTAGGACGGGAGTTTGGGCAAGAGACCCAGTACTTC. Complete variable domain (other parts from reference TRBV11-2 and TRBJ2-5): EAGVAQSPRYKIIEKRQSVAFWCNPISGHATLYWYQQILGQGPKLLIQFQNNGVVDDSQLPKDRFSAERLKGVDSTLKIQPAKLEDSAVYLCASSLGREFGQETQYFGPGTRLLVL.

This clone was observed once. This chain uses TRBV7-3 with TRBJ1-1; D gene uncertain. Germline V gives CDR1 SGHTA, CDR2 FQGTGA. This CDR3 spans 13 amino acids. Trimming removed 2 bases from V and 10 bases from J, with 14 bases in between. The CDR3 nucleotides are TGTGCCAGCAGCTTAGACTCTTCACCCCCAGCTTTCTTT. Protein sequence: CASSLDSSPPAFF.

This sequence joins TRBV24-1 and TRBJ2-2, with a weak D call TRBD1 (5 bases). Trimming pared 4 bases from V and 8 bases from J, leaving 16 bases between. The CDR3 spans 15 residues. Germline lookup yields CDR1 KGHDR and CDR2 SFDVKD. The CDR3 DNA reads TGTGCCACCAGTGAAGGCCGGACACCCGGAGGGGAGCTGTTTTTT. Encoded protein: CATSEGRTPGGELFF.

The V call is TRBV16, the J call TRBJ2-7; 10 bases are a match to TRBD2. The CDR3 is made up of 15 amino acids. Losses at the gene ends were 4 bases for V and 10 bases for J; bases not matched to a gene: 13. Germline V gene lookup returns CDR1 KGHSY and CDR2 FQNENV. The CDR3 sequence: CASSPVTSGTQQQYF. The CDR3 coding sequence is TGTGCCAGCAGCCCCGTTACTAGCGGGACGCAGCAACAGTACTTC.

The genes are TRBV21-1 and TRBJ1-1. TRBV21-1 is noted as a pseudogene. CDR3 length: 10 residues. The CDR3 here is CASSIRKAFF. The CDR3 DNA reads as TGTGCCAGCAGCATTAGAAAAGCTTTCTTT.

The genes are TRBV7-9 and TRBJ2-4, with 7 nucleotides matching TRBD2. V was pared by 0 bases and J by 9 bases, with 2 bases of the junction left unmatched. The germline gives CDR1 SEHNR, CDR2 FQNEAQ (reference sequence). The CDR3 runs to 13 residues. CDR3 in DNA: TGTGCCAGCAGCTTAGCGGTAGCGGGCATTCAGTACTTC. Translation gives CASSLAVAGIQYF.

The chain couples TRBV4-1 to TRBJ2-1, with 8 positions matching TRBD1. Germline V gene data show CDR1 as MGHRA and CDR2 as YSYEKL. The CDR3 runs to 14 residues. J was trimmed by 9 bases and V by 5 bases; bases with no gene match: 9. The CDR3 region is CASSGGQGTREQFF. CDR3 sequence (DNA): TGCGCCAGCAGCGGCGGACAGGGTACCCGTGAGCAGTTCTTC.

The chain employs TRBV3-1 (or the pseudogene TRBV3-2) and TRBJ2-1; weak D call: TRBD2 (5 bases). V lost 3 bases, J lost 1 base, and 16 bases lay in between. Germline CDR1 and CDR2: LGHDT and YNNKEL (reference sequence). This CDR3 is built from 17 residues. The CDR3 reads CASSHNVRTLSYNEQFF. The CDR3 bases are TGTGCCAGCAGCCACAACGTAAGGACTCTATCCTACAATGAGCAGTTCTTC.

The chain uses TRBV7-2 and TRBJ2-3; the D gene is possibly TRBD2 (6 bases). The CDR3 sequence is 15 residues long. Germline CDR1 SGHTA, CDR2 FQGNSA. Trimming removed 3 bases from V and 2 bases from J, with 12 bases in between. CDR3 nucleotide sequence: TGTGCCAGCAGCTTGCGGGACTCCAACACAGATACGCAGTATTTT. Encoded protein: CASSLRDSNTDTQYF.

This clone was picked up a small number of times. The V call is TRBV28, the J call TRBJ2-4; 7 positions agree with TRBD2. V was clipped by 3 bases and J by 6 bases; unmatched bases: 2. This CDR3 contains 13 residues. The germline CDR1 and CDR2 sequences are MDHEN and SYDVKM. The CDR3 here is CASSFASGNIQYF. CDR3 nucleotides: TGTGCCAGCAGTTTTGCTAGCGGAAACATTCAGTACTTC.

This clone was seen just once. The chain carries TRBV9 and TRBJ1-1; D is undetermined. This CDR3 has 12 amino acids. Trimming pared 4 bases from V and 4 bases from J, leaving 8 bases between. The germline V gene has CDR1 SGDLS and CDR2 YYNGEE. DNA for the CDR3: TGTGCCAGCAGCCGGGGTTCCACTGAAGCTTTCTTT. It translates to CASSRGSTEAFF.

V is TRBV4-1 and J is TRBJ1-1, with 7 positions matching TRBD1. Unmatched junction bases numbered 19, after V lost 1 base and J lost 5 bases. CDR1 is MGHRA, CDR2 YSYEKL, per germline. The CDR3 sequence is 19 residues long. The CDR3 DNA sequence: TGCGCCAGCAGCCAAGGGAGACAGGGCCTAGGCCGAGGGAATACTGAAGCTTTCTTT. This encodes CASSQGRQGLGRGNTEAFF.

The rearrangement links TRBV5-5 to TRBJ1-3; D is possibly TRBD1 (6 bases). From germline, CDR1 is SGHKS and CDR2 YYEKEE (reference sequence). This CDR3 contains 16 residues. Trimming left V 0 bases short and J 0 bases short, with 10 bases between. The CDR3 bases are TGTGCCAGCAGCTTGGCCGGGACATTCTCTGGAAACACCATATATTTT. It translates to CASSLAGTFSGNTIYF.

This chain uses TRBV7-9 with TRBJ2-1; TRBD2 agrees at 9 bases. The CDR3 covers 17 residues. J gave up 4 bases and V 2 bases, and 9 bases lay outside the gene matches. Germline CDR1 SEHNR, CDR2 FQNEAQ (reference sequence). The CDR3 spells CASSLPLREGLYNEQFF. CDR3 nucleotide sequence: TGTGCCAGCAGCTTACCGCTGCGGGAGGGCCTGTACAATGAGCAGTTCTTC. Full variable domain (remainder filled in from reference TRBV7-9 and TRBJ2-1): DTGVSQNPRHKITKRGQNVTFRCDPISEHNRLYWYRQTLGQGPEFLTYFQNEAQLEKSRLLSDRFSAERPKGSFSTLEIQRTEQGDSAMYLCASSLPLREGLYNEQFFGPGTRLTVL.

V gene TRBV15 combines with J gene TRBJ2-4; D might be TRBD2 (7 bases). The CDR3 is made up of 15 amino acids. Germline V CDR1 and CDR2: LNHNV, YYDKDF (reference sequence). With 1 base removed from V and 8 bases from J, the gap between germline ends came to 15 bases. CDR3 nucleotide sequence: TGTGCCACCAGCAGAGGGTCGGCGGGGGCGGACATTCAGTACTTC. It yields the protein CATSRGSAGADIQYF.

The J gene is TRBJ2-7, the V gene TRBV5-4, with 7 bases that match TRBD2. The germline V gene has CDR1 SGHNT and CDR2 YYREEE (reference sequence). This CDR3 has 15 residues. J gave up 7 bases and V 3 bases, and 13 bases lay outside the gene matches. Written as DNA, the CDR3 is TGTGCCAGCAGCTCCAAAGGGGAGGGGATTGAGGAGCAGTACTTC. Its protein is CASSSKGEGIEEQYF.

J is TRBJ1-5 and V is TRBV7-8; 7 nucleotides align to TRBD1. The CDR3 has 16 residues. V trimming: 5 bases; J trimming: 0 bases; junction bases outside the gene matches: 7. Germline loops: CDR1 SGHVS, CDR2 FQNEAQ. The CDR3 sequence: CASSGGTDNSNQPQHF. CDR3 bases: TGTGCCAGCAGCGGCGGGACAGACAATAGCAATCAGCCCCAGCATTTT.

This chain links TRBV28 with TRBJ2-3; 8 bases are shared with TRBD2. Looked up from germline, CDR1 is MDHEN and CDR2 is SYDVKM. The CDR3 runs 15 residues. Losses at the gene ends were 4 bases for V and 9 bases for J; bases not matched to a gene: 12. CDR3 sequence (DNA): TGTGCCAGCAGTTCGCCCTCCAGCGGGGGCGACACGCAGTATTTT. Its protein product is CASSSPSSGGDTQYF.